This T cell receptor (beta chain) appears in the sequencing data of a study of T cells of healthy individuals. The CDR3 is made up of 15 amino acids. The ends were cut back, 2 bases at V and 0 bases at J, with 6 bases in the middle. Germline CDR1 and CDR2: SGDLS and YYNGEE. This clonotype showed up many times. TCRdb re-analysed the 5' RACE reads in MiXCR, keeping a single row per CDR3 protein. The table has 100,000 or so distinct CDR3 sequences, under 20% seen once. The V call is TRBV9, the J call TRBJ1-6; D call uncertain. The sequence derives from a human donor in good health. The CDR3 bases are TGTGCCAGCAGCGTCTCAAGCTCCTATAATTCACCCCTCCACTTT. Translation gives CASSVSSSYNSPLHF.